A selection of T cell receptor beta chains follows, all from one sample in a study of OX40 agonist ivuxolimab in advanced cancers. Sequenced by immunoSEQ multiplex PCR; TCRdb stores in-frame clones only, minus some. This table holds approximately 65,000 clones, 80% to 85% found once. The sequenced sample was CD4+ or CD8+ T cells sorted from blood, obtained in a trial of the OX40 agonist ivuxolimab. The receptors originated from an adult with an advanced solid tumor such as melanoma, head and neck, liver or kidney cancer. Each CDR3 is given with its conserved first and last residue. The D gene is left open where the match is weak. The size field is filled for only some rows; it gives once, few, many or a size class.

d_gene: TRBD1
v_gene: TRBV27
abundance: once
j_gene: TRBJ1-5
CDR3aa: CASARGQGVDQPQHF

d_gene: NA
v_gene: TRBV5-4
abundance: NA
j_gene: TRBJ1-1
CDR3aa: CASSLGLQNTEAFF

d_gene: TRBD2
v_gene: TRBV5-4
abundance: few
j_gene: TRBJ2-2
CDR3aa: CASSSRTRRNTGELFF

d_gene: NA
v_gene: TRBV28
abundance: NA
j_gene: TRBJ1-1
CDR3aa: CASSLMGGEAFF

d_gene: NA
v_gene: TRBV10-3
abundance: NA
j_gene: TRBJ1-1
CDR3aa: CAIRGQRNTEAFF

d_gene: NA
v_gene: TRBV19
abundance: NA
j_gene: TRBJ1-5
CDR3aa: CASRAGGNNQPQHF

d_gene: NA
v_gene: TRBV2
abundance: few
j_gene: TRBJ1-5
CDR3aa: CASGGGINQPQHF

d_gene: NA
v_gene: TRBV6-5
abundance: once
j_gene: TRBJ1-3
CDR3aa: CASSYSRGRGNTIYF

d_gene: TRBD1
v_gene: TRBV2
abundance: NA
j_gene: TRBJ1-1
CDR3aa: CAVQGRITEAFF

d_gene: NA
v_gene: TRBV4-1
abundance: NA
j_gene: TRBJ2-2
CDR3aa: CASSQVPSANTGELFF

d_gene: TRBD1
v_gene: TRBV10-3
abundance: NA
j_gene: TRBJ1-6
CDR3aa: CAISSSGQSYNSPLHF

d_gene: NA
v_gene: TRBV30
abundance: NA
j_gene: TRBJ1-4
CDR3aa: CAWSIQSNEKLFF

d_gene: TRBD2
v_gene: TRBV5-3
abundance: NA
j_gene: TRBJ2-5
CDR3aa: CARSFVGLAGGNQETQYF

d_gene: TRBD1
v_gene: TRBV7-2
abundance: NA
j_gene: TRBJ2-4
CDR3aa: CASSRQGVNIQYF

d_gene: TRBD1
v_gene: TRBV7-2
abundance: NA
j_gene: TRBJ1-1
CDR3aa: CASSITGQGVSEAFF

d_gene: TRBD2
v_gene: TRBV7-9
abundance: NA
j_gene: TRBJ2-1
CDR3aa: CASSSREGLGEQFF

d_gene: NA
v_gene: TRBV5-6
abundance: few
j_gene: TRBJ1-2
CDR3aa: CASSLDSFGYGYTF

d_gene: TRBD1
v_gene: TRBV7-2
abundance: NA
j_gene: TRBJ2-7
CDR3aa: CASTNPGQSPYEQYF

d_gene: TRBD1
v_gene: TRBV5-1
abundance: NA
j_gene: TRBJ2-3
CDR3aa: CASSETGVTDTQYF

d_gene: TRBD2
v_gene: TRBV12-5
abundance: once
j_gene: TRBJ2-1
CDR3aa: CASGLVLPSGSHEQFF

d_gene: NA
v_gene: TRBV7-9
abundance: once
j_gene: TRBJ2-5
CDR3aa: CASSFGGLETQYF

d_gene: NA
v_gene: TRBV4-1
abundance: NA
j_gene: TRBJ2-4
CDR3aa: CASSQGTASLAKNIQYF

d_gene: NA
v_gene: TRBV7-9
abundance: NA
j_gene: TRBJ2-1
CDR3aa: CASSTSSGDRAYNEQFF

d_gene: NA
v_gene: TRBV28
abundance: NA
j_gene: TRBJ1-5
CDR3aa: CASLPGGASQPQHF